This T cell receptor (beta chain) was obtained from a study of blood T cell repertoires in COVID-19. Background on the study: COVID-19 samples, acute and convalescent, were from the United States, Italy and Spain. PBMCs, B-cell-depleted T cells, or T cells provided the cDNA or gDNA that made up the material.

Some clones are missing from TCRdb's copy, which holds only in-frame ones; the method was immunoSEQ multiplex PCR. The sample consists of over 100,000 clones, approximately 83% of them appearing once. The TCR was taken from a woman in her sixties or seventies with acute or convalescent COVID-19. Material: peripheral blood.

The CDR3 sequence: CASRDLRGSTEAFF. DNA for the CDR3: TGTGCCAGCAGGGATCTACGGGGGAGCACTGAAGCTTTCTTT. The rearrangement joins TRBV2 to TRBJ1-1; a possible D gene is TRBD1 (5 bases). The CDR3 length is 14 residues. V lost 6 bases to trimming and J lost 4 bases, with 15 bases between them. CDR1 and CDR2 (germline): SNHLY, FYNNEI.